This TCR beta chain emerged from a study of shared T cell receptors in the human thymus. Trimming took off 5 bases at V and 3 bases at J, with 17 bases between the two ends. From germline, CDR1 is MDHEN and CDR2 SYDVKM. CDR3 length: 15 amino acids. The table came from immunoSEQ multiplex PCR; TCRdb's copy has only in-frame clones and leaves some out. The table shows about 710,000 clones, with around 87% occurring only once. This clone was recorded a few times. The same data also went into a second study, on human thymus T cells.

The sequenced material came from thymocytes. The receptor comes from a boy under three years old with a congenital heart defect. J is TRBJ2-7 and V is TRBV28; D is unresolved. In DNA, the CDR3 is TGTGCCAGCAGTGTACCCTTGGGCCCATACTACGAGCAGTACTTC. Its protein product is CASSVPLGPYYEQYF.